The T cell receptor beta chain described here comes from a study of immune evolution from preneoplasia to lung adenocarcinoma. Broader study findings: Compared with EGFR-mutant or double wild-type lesions, KRAS-mutant nodules were more clonal.

Note on this clone: The target antigen is unknown.

The repertoire was sequenced with immunoSEQ multiplex PCR; TCRdb's copy has only in-frame clones and lacks some. The sample yields some 8,200 clones, approximately 82% seen once. The CDR3 spans 14 residues. Germline CDR1 SGDLS, CDR2 YYNGEE. V gave up 4 bases and J gave up 8 bases, with 13 bases separating them. The chain carries TRBV9 and TRBJ1-6; tentatively, D is TRBD1 (5 bases). The sequence came from a donor aged 70 or older with lung adenocarcinoma. The specimen sequenced was FFPE minimally invasive lung adenocarcinoma tissue. DNA for the CDR3: TGTGCCAGCAGCTCGTGGGGGGGAGATTCACCCCTCCACTTT. Protein: CASSSWGGDSPLHF.